The T cell receptor (beta chain) under discussion was sequenced for a study of blood T cell repertoires in COVID-19 (dated by TCRdb to the early 2020s). Turning to the overall study: Samples from collaborators originated in the United States, Italy and Spain and spanned both the acute and convalescent phases of COVID-19. Deeply sampled blood TCRbeta repertoires from subjects exposed to, actively infected with, or recovered from COVID-19 were included in the dataset. Samples came from the ongoing ImmuneRACE study (first 160 participants) plus 1,254 subjects from 6 global collaborators. The material from the prospective study consisted of cDNA or gDNA derived from T cells, B-cell-depleted T cells, or PBMCs. The repertoires were released in a freely available public database meant as a resource for research on the immune response to SARS-CoV-2. Nearly every sample came with metadata listing a de-identified subject ID, COVID-19 status, age in years and sex. Where HLA class I and class II types were available, the types were taken from metadata supplied by the sample provider, not from assay-based typing.

About this clone itself: It lacks a known antigen. Base qualities are missing; no much larger clone stands one base away.

The CDR3 runs 16 amino acids, cysteine and phenylalanine included. The only DNA kept is the CDR3, 48 bases in frame from the first base. Participants in the prospective study were enrolled through a virtual design, were aged 18 to 89 years, and lived in 24 United States geographic areas. Cohort assignment in the prospective study relied on participant-reported clinical history from a screening survey and a study questionnaire. Exposed participants had been in contact with someone with a PCR-confirmed or clinician-diagnosed COVID-19 case within 2 weeks of study entry. Mobile phlebotomists in the prospective study collected whole blood, serum and a nasopharyngeal or oropharyngeal swab from every participant. Prospective study participants could optionally give additional blood draws and questionnaires over an approximately two-month period. Prospective study blood samples were shipped either frozen or at room temperature before DNA extraction.

Study-level results and caveats: Clinical and demographic metadata were provided uncurated, with the amount varying by source and participant.

TCRbeta CDR3 regions were amplified from genomic DNA by means of the immunoSEQ Assay, a bias-controlled multiplex PCR. The source study handled its data this way. Within the assay, amplification of reference gene primers was used to estimate how many nucleated cells each sample contained. Sequence reads were collapsed and filtered to measure the absolute abundance of every unique TCRbeta CDR3 rearrangement. For each sample, productive Simpson clonality was calculated as the square root of Simpson's diversity index over productive rearrangements. TCRdb obtained this table from immuneACCESS and retained in-frame rearrangements with V and J assigned. These tables miss some clones; where compared with another copy, unresolved V genes account for less than half of the shortfall, and the remainder is unexplained. D and trimming come from the DNA, and the V and J calls and clone size come from that table. The sample contains roughly 400,000 clones, 80% to 95% of them found a single time. The leading ten clones occupy around 0.86% of the sample.

The clonotype originates from a woman in her forties who had been exposed to COVID-19. Recombination connected TRBV21-1 to TRBJ1-2. TRBV21-1 is a documented pseudogene. Specimen: PBMCs or T cells enriched from blood (not recorded which). The CDR3 protein: CASSASAGYTLWSYTF. The DNA reads TGTGCCAGCAGCGCAAGCGCCGGCTATACCCTATGGAGCTACACCTTC.